The sample holds a few counts of the clone carrying this T cell receptor (beta chain). These data are taken from a study of blood T cell repertoires in COVID-19. Study details: Both acute and convalescent COVID-19 samples were obtained from the United States, Italy and Spain. The cDNA or gDNA used as material had been derived from T cells, B-cell-depleted T cells, or PBMCs.

This CDR3 has 14 residues. Germline-derived CDR1 and CDR2 are SNHLY and FYNNEI. Trimming pared 5 bases from V and 0 bases from J, leaving 11 bases between. Per the original data handling: Estimated nucleated cell counts came from reference gene primer amplification. TCRdb's table, derived via immunoSEQ multiplex PCR, lists solely in-frame clones and lacks some. V, J and clone size were drawn from that table, and D and trimming were deduced from the DNA. The data contain approximately 110,000 clones, roughly 71% of them singletons. The sequencing sample was made of peripheral blood. This chain connects TRBV2 to TRBJ2-7, with D tentatively TRBD2 (6 bases). This TCR derives from a man older than 75 with acute or convalescent COVID-19. In DNA, the CDR3 is TGTGCCAGCAGTCGCGGGGCCCTCTCCTACGAGCAGTACTTC. It translates to CASSRGALSYEQYF.